This T cell receptor beta chain derives from a study of T cell responses to AZD1222 COVID-19 vaccine. Comments on this clone: Its antigen is not identified.

Germline V gene data show CDR1 as MDHEN and CDR2 as SYDVKM. J was trimmed by 5 bases and V by 6 bases; bases with no gene match: 5. The CDR3 sequence is 13 residues long. Findings and limits, study-wide: At study baseline, merely five or six AZD1222 recipients were seropositive.

The assay was immunoSEQ multiplex PCR, and TCRdb's table has in-frame clones only and misses some. The sample has under 300,000 clones, more than 80% seen once. The rearrangement joins TRBV28 to TRBJ2-5, with 8 nucleotides matching TRBD1. Material: peripheral blood, obtained on day 0 of AZD1222 vaccination. The receptor's source is an adult in good health. The chain's CDR3 is CASSDRGAETQYF. The CDR3 bases are TGTGCCAGCAGCGACAGGGGAGCGGAGACCCAGTACTTC.